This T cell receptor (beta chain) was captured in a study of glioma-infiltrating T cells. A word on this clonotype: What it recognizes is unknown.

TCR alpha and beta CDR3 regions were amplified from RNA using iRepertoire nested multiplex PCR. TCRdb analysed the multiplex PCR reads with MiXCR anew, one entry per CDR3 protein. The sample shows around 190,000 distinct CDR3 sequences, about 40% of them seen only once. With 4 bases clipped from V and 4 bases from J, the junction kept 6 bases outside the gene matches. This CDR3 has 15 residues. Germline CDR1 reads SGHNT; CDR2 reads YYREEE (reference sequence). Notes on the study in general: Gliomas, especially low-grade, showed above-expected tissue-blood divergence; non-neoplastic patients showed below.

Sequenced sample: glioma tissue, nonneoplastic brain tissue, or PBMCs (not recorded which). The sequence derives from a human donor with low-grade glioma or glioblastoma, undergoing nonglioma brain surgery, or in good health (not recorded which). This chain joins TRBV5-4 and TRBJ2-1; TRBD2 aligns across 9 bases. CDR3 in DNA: TGTGCCAGCAGCCAAGATAGCGGGGGATACAATGAGCAGTTCTTC. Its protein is CASSQDSGGYNEQFF.